This T cell receptor beta chain was obtained from a study of technical replicates of blood from a few donors. Germline values: CDR1 MDHEN, CDR2 SYDVKM. This CDR3 spans 14 amino acids. This table comes from immunoSEQ multiplex PCR, and its TCRdb copy is limited to in-frame clones, with some not included. Here the sample spans 40,000 to 60,000 clones, about 86% being singletons. To note about this clone: One end of the junction does not line up with germline, which may come from a read error.

V gene TRBV28 combines with J gene TRBJ1-4; a possible D gene is TRBD1 (5 bases). What was sequenced was PBMCs. The TCR originated in a human donor in good health. Some clones in this sample may be carry-over from other donors' samples. CDR3 DNA sequence: TGTGCCGGCAGAACGGGGGGAACTAATGAAAAACTGTTTTTT. The encoded protein is CAGRTGGTNEKLFF.